A single sample gave rise to the 18 T cell receptor beta chains below, sequenced in a study of blood T cell repertoires in COVID-19 (dated by TCRdb to the early 2020s). Library preparation employed the immunoSEQ multiplex PCR assay. TCRdb took this table from immuneACCESS and kept in-frame rearrangements with V and J called. Such tables lack part of the clones; where checked against another copy, unresolved V genes explain under half of the gap, and the rest is unexplained. Within this sample are about 180,000 clones, with about nine tenths of them counted one time only. Approximately 9% of the sample goes to the ten largest clones. Input material: PBMCs or T cells enriched from blood (not recorded which). The receptors were sampled from a woman younger than 30 who had recovered from COVID-19.

The V and J genes are TRBV13 and TRBJ2-5, with 7 bases matching TRBD2. The CDR3 runs 17 residues. From germline, CDR1 is PRHDT and CDR2 FYEKMQ (reference sequence). With V trimmed by 5 bases and J by 2 bases, 14 bases remained unmatched. The CDR3 DNA reads TGTGCCAGCAGCCCAGGGATCGGGGGGAGACAGCAAGAGACCCAGTACTTC. As protein: CASSPGIGGRQQETQYF.

The V call is TRBV9, the J call TRBJ2-2; 7 positions agree with TRBD2. The trim removed 0 bases at V and 6 bases at J, leaving 8 bases unmatched. The CDR3 runs to 16 residues. CDR1 is SGDLS and CDR2 is YYNGEE in the germline V gene. CDR3 bases: TGTGCCAGCAGCGTAGCTACGGGAGGCATTGCCGGGGAGCTGTTTTTT. This encodes CASSVATGGIAGELFF.

The V and J genes are TRBV28 and TRBJ1-1; D is perhaps TRBD1 (5 bases). CDR1 is MDHEN, CDR2 SYDVKM, per germline. CDR3 length equals 17 residues. V lost 5 bases to trimming and J lost 0 bases, with 19 bases between them. CDR3 protein: CASSPGAGGPLNTEAFF. CDR3 DNA: TGTGCCAGCAGTCCTGGGGCAGGTGGCCCCTTGAACACTGAAGCTTTCTTT.

This clone has only one observation. The genes are TRBV2 and TRBJ2-3, with no clear D. The CDR3 contains 16 residues. Per germline, CDR1 SNHLY and CDR2 FYNNEI. Trimming stripped 8 bases from V and 0 bases from J, with 18 bases between. The CDR3 sequence: CASGRSILTSTDTQYF. CDR3 DNA: TGTGCCAGCGGCCGGAGCATTCTAACTAGCACAGATACGCAGTATTTT.

The rearrangement joins TRBV4-3 to TRBJ1-4; D is ambiguous. Germline V gene data show CDR1 as LGHNA and CDR2 as YSLEER. This CDR3 region has 14 residues. The germline V and J ends were trimmed by 1 base and 4 bases, with 7 bases remaining between them. The CDR3 loop reads CASSQGAHNEKLFF. CDR3 bases: TGCGCCAGCAGCCAAGGCGCTCATAATGAAAAACTGTTTTTT.

This chain links TRBV19 with TRBJ1-1; D unclear. The CDR3 is made up of 13 amino acids. Per the germline V gene, CDR1 is LNHDA and CDR2 is SQIVND (reference sequence). The germline V and J ends were trimmed by 5 bases and 3 bases, with 10 bases remaining between them. The CDR3, as DNA: TGTGCCAGTAGTTTTAACGGTGACACTGAAGCTTTCTTT. It translates to CASSFNGDTEAFF.

This clone has a handful of counts. The rearrangement links TRBV14 to TRBJ2-1; TRBD2 matches 9 bases. CDR1 is SGHDN, CDR2 FVKESK, per germline. There are 18 residues in the CDR3. V dropped 0 bases and J dropped 2; count of bases not matched to a gene: 8. The CDR3 DNA reads TGTGCCAGCAGCCAAGACGTTAGGCTAGCGGGGACCTACAATGAGCAGTTCTTC. Protein sequence: CASSQDVRLAGTYNEQFF.

This CDR3 reads CASNWSGRGLRGAFF. CDR3 nucleotide sequence: TGTGCCAGCAATTGGTCAGGCAGGGGGCTGAGGGGGGCTTTCTTT. This chain joins TRBV28 and TRBJ1-1, with 8 bases aligning to TRBD1. Germline CDR1 reads MDHEN; CDR2 reads SYDVKM. This CDR3 has 15 residues. Trimming cost V 7 bases and J 11 bases; bases outside gene matches: 18.

This chain links TRBV28 with TRBJ1-3; 8 bases map to TRBD1. The V and J ends lost 1 base and 0 bases, in that order; junction bases with no gene match: 8. The CDR3 covers 18 residues. Germline V CDR1 and CDR2: MDHEN, SYDVKM. For the CDR3, the DNA is TGTGCCAGCAGTTTATCCCGGACAGGGAAAGGCTCTGGAAACACCATATATTTT. Translation gives CASSLSRTGKGSGNTIYF. Based on the CDR3 plus reference TRBV28 and TRBJ1-3, the full variable domain is DVKVTQSSRYLVKRTGEKVFLECVQDMDHENMFWYRQDPGLGLRLIYFSYDVKMKEKGDIPEGYSVSREKKERFSLILESASTNQTSMYLCASSLSRTGKGSGNTIYFGEGSWLTVV.

J is TRBJ2-3 and V is TRBV4-1; the match to TRBD2 covers 8 bases. With 1 base clipped from V and 0 bases from J, the junction kept 3 bases outside the gene matches. This CDR3 contains 16 residues. Per the germline V gene, CDR1 is MGHRA and CDR2 is YSYEKL. CDR3 amino acids: CASSQVLAASTDTQYF. Written as DNA, the CDR3 is TGCGCCAGCAGCCAAGTACTAGCGGCTAGCACAGATACGCAGTATTTT.

The chain combines TRBV7-9 with TRBJ1-6, with unresolved D. This CDR3 comprises 12 residues. Germline-derived CDR1 and CDR2 are SEHNR and FQNEAQ (reference sequence). Trimming stripped 6 bases from V and 9 bases from J, with 9 bases between. CDR3 DNA sequence: TGTGCCAGCAGGCAAGGAGGTTCACCCCTCCACTTT. It codes for CASRQGGSPLHF.

V gene TRBV28 combines with J gene TRBJ1-5; D is ambiguous. Germline V gene data show CDR1 as MDHEN and CDR2 as SYDVKM. This CDR3 region has 15 residues. The ends were cut back, 7 bases at V and 3 bases at J, with 16 bases in the middle. Here the CDR3 DNA reads TGTGCCAGCAAACTTCTTGGGCAGCTCAATCAGCCCCAGCATTTT. It is translated as CASKLLGQLNQPQHF.

This chain's CDR3 is CSAKRVTEAFF. The CDR3 region has the DNA TGCAGTGCTAAGAGGGTAACTGAAGCTTTCTTT. The chain is built from TRBV20-1 and TRBJ1-1, with D hard to call. This CDR3 is 11 amino acids long. Trimming removed 4 bases at V and 5 bases at J, with 8 bases between. Germline V gene data show CDR1 as DFQATT and CDR2 as SNEGSKA (reference sequence).

The CDR3 loop is CASSQAPGTAGSSYNSPLHF. The CDR3 nucleotides read TGTGCCAGCAGCCAAGCCCCGGGGACGGCCGGGAGCTCCTATAATTCACCCCTCCACTTT. The chain combines TRBV3-1 (or the pseudogene TRBV3-2) with TRBJ1-6; tentative D call: TRBD1 (5 bases). V was cut by 1 base and J by 0 bases, with 19 bases left in between. This CDR3 is 20 amino acids long. From germline, CDR1 is LGHDT and CDR2 YNNKEL (reference sequence).

The gene calls are TRBV18 and TRBJ2-7, with D maybe TRBD1 (5 bases). V gave up 0 bases and J gave up 0 bases, with 9 bases separating them. In germline, CDR1 is KGHSH, CDR2 LQKENI. The CDR3 loop spans 15 amino acids. In DNA, the CDR3 is TGTGCCAGCTCACCACCCGACAGCCCCTCCTACGAGCAGTACTTC. This sequence encodes CASSPPDSPSYEQYF.

The chain links TRBV7-2 to TRBJ2-3; the match to TRBD1 covers 7 bases. The CDR3 totals 16 residues. The V segment lost 2 bases and the J segment 1 base; nucleotides outside the gene matches: 6. Per germline, CDR1 SGHTA and CDR2 FQGNSA. The CDR3 reads CASSLRTGFRTDTQYF. The CDR3 bases are TGTGCCAGCAGCTTAAGGACAGGATTTCGCACAGATACGCAGTATTTT.

This clone was observed a few times. The chain recombines TRBV3-1 (or the pseudogene TRBV3-2) with TRBJ1-2; a possible D gene is TRBD1 (6 bases). Trimming took 6 bases from V and 6 from J, leaving 14 bases between them. The CDR3 spans 13 residues. Germline V gives CDR1 LGHDT, CDR2 YNNKEL (reference sequence). CDR3 sequence reads: CASRHIEGDGYTF. The CDR3 DNA is TGTGCCAGCAGGCACATTGAGGGGGATGGCTACACCTTC.

The chain joins TRBV21-1 to TRBJ1-3; TRBD1 reflects the table's D call only, with no check against the DNA. TRBV21-1 is given as a pseudogene. The CDR3 totals 18 residues. As DNA, the CDR3 is TGTGCCAGCAGCAATGCCGTTGGGACAAGGCCTTTGGGAAACACCATATATTTT. This sequence encodes CASSNAVGTRPLGNTIYF.